The 15 T cell receptor beta chains reported below all come from one sample, sequenced in a study of T cell responses to AZD1222 COVID-19 vaccine. Measured with immunoSEQ multiplex PCR; TCRdb has only the in-frame clones, and not every one. The sample has about 140,000 clones; 92% are singletons. The sample in question was peripheral blood, obtained 28 days after the second AZD1222 dose. The origin of the receptors is an adult who received the AZD1222 COVID-19 vaccine.

The V and J genes are TRBV15 and TRBJ1-4, with TRBD1 as a possible D gene (6 bases). Germline CDR1 reads LNHNV; CDR2 reads YYDKDF (reference sequence). Trimming removed 6 bases at V and 6 bases at J, with 20 bases between. The CDR3 extends over 16 amino acids. This chain's CDR3 is CATSKKATGNDEKLFF. The CDR3 nucleotides read TGTGCCACCAGTAAAAAAGCCACAGGGAACGATGAAAAACTGTTTTTT.

J is TRBJ2-2 and V is TRBV5-1; D call uncertain. This CDR3 has 18 amino acids. Germline CDR1 reads SGHRS; CDR2 reads YFSETQ. Deletions cut 4 bases from V and 5 bases from J, with 24 bases between. The chain's CDR3 is CASSLRPSRIVMTGELFF. The CDR3 bases are TGCGCCAGCAGCCTACGGCCCTCGCGGATCGTTATGACCGGGGAGCTGTTTTTT.

Concerning this clone: One end of the junction does not line up with germline, which may come from a read error. V gene TRBV4-3 combines with J gene TRBJ1-5; tentative D call: TRBD1 (5 bases). The CDR3 extends over 15 amino acids. Germline assignment: CDR1 LGHNA and CDR2 YSLEER. CDR3 sequence (DNA): TGCGCCAGCAGCCAAGTGGTGGGGGTACGTCAGCCCCAACATTTT. Its translation is CASSQVVGVRQPQHF.

The J gene is TRBJ1-2, the V gene TRBV19; D gene unclear. Germline CDR1 reads LNHDA; CDR2 reads SQIVND (reference sequence). V was trimmed by 10 bases and J by 2 bases, leaving 14 bases between them. The CDR3 extends over 13 amino acids. CDR3 loop: CAISPRLNYGYTF. The CDR3 DNA sequence: TGTGCCATCAGTCCACGGCTAAACTATGGCTACACCTTC.

The rearrangement uses TRBV27 and TRBJ1-6; tentative D call: TRBD1 (6 bases). CDR3 length: 15 amino acids. V was trimmed by 0 bases and J by 8 bases, leaving 11 bases between them. Germline loops: CDR1 MNHEY, CDR2 SMNVEV (reference sequence). DNA of the CDR3: TGTGCCAGCAGTTTATCGAGGGGGGGAGATTCACCCCTCCACTTT. Translation gives CASSLSRGGDSPLHF.

The genes are TRBV28 and TRBJ1-1, with a weak D call TRBD1 (5 bases). The germline V gene has CDR1 MDHEN and CDR2 SYDVKM. This CDR3 is built from 13 residues. V was trimmed by 4 bases and J by 1 base, leaving 7 bases between them. CDR3 in amino acids: CASSSGRNTEAFF. The CDR3, as DNA: TGTGCCAGCAGTTCGGGACGGAACACTGAAGCTTTCTTT. Full variable domain (rest looked up from reference TRBV28 and TRBJ1-1): DVKVTQSSRYLVKRTGEKVFLECVQDMDHENMFWYRQDPGLGLRLIYFSYDVKMKEKGDIPEGYSVSREKKERFSLILESASTNQTSMYLCASSSGRNTEAFFGQGTRLTVV.

The V call is TRBV7-2, the J call TRBJ2-7; TRBD2 matches at 8 bases. The CDR3 is 16 residues long. V was pared by 1 base and J by 2 bases, with 7 bases of the junction left unmatched. The V gene's germline CDR1 is SGHTA and CDR2 FQGNSA. CDR3 region: CASSLGGGRPAYEQYF. In nucleotides, the CDR3 is TGTGCCAGCAGCTTAGGAGGCGGGAGGCCCGCCTACGAGCAGTACTTC.

The rearrangement links TRBV15 to TRBJ2-1, with 10 bases that match TRBD2. Trimming removed 3 bases from V and 7 bases from J; junction bases left unmatched: 6. CDR1 and CDR2 (germline): LNHNV, YYDKDF (reference sequence). The CDR3 totals 15 residues. DNA of the CDR3: TGTGCCACCAGCAGGAGCGGGAGGGCGGAGAATGAGCAGTTCTTC. Protein: CATSRSGRAENEQFF.

V usage is TRBV5-6 and J usage is TRBJ2-7, with D perhaps being TRBD1 or TRBD2 (5 bases each). Trimming took off 0 bases at V and 2 bases at J, with 12 bases between the two ends. The CDR3 has 15 residues. The germline V gene encodes CDR1 SGHDT and CDR2 YYEEEE. The CDR3 loop is CASSLGRRGTYEQYF. CDR3 DNA: TGTGCCAGCAGCTTGGGCCGCCGGGGCACCTACGAGCAGTACTTC.

The chain couples TRBV21-1 to TRBJ1-2; TRBD1, the table's D call, lacks a check against the DNA. TRBV21-1 is a pseudogene segment. The CDR3 sequence is 16 residues long. The CDR3 region has the DNA TGTGCCAGCAGCAAAGCCAGGGTAGAGTCTAACTATGGCTACACCTTC. Its protein is CASSKARVESNYGYTF.

The chain employs TRBV19 and TRBJ2-1; either TRBD1 or TRBD2 may fit D (5 bases each). V lost 5 bases and J lost 2, with 10 bases in between. In germline, CDR1 is LNHDA, CDR2 SQIVND (reference sequence). The CDR3 is made up of 14 amino acids. Here the CDR3 reads CASSVGGPYNEQFF. The CDR3 DNA is TGTGCCAGTAGTGTTGGGGGTCCCTACAATGAGCAGTTCTTC.

The chain carries TRBV11-2 and TRBJ2-7; the D gene is possibly TRBD2 (5 bases). This CDR3 spans 15 amino acids. Between the trimmed V and J ends, which lost 2 bases and 2 bases, there was a span of 13 bases. Germline V gene lookup returns CDR1 SGHAT and CDR2 FQNNGV. CDR3 amino acids: CASSLPKRSTYEQYF. As DNA, the CDR3 is TGTGCCAGCAGCTTACCGAAGCGGAGCACCTACGAGCAGTACTTC.

The chain combines TRBV5-1 with TRBJ2-1, with 12 bases matching TRBD1. V shed 0 bases and J 6 bases; nucleotides not matched to a gene: 1. The germline V gene has CDR1 SGHRS and CDR2 YFSETQ. The CDR3 contains 15 residues. CDR3 DNA sequence: TGCGCCAGCAGCTTGGTGGGACAGGGGGCCAATGAGCAGTTCTTC. Its protein is CASSLVGQGANEQFF.

The V call is TRBV18, the J call TRBJ1-3; 9 bases are shared with TRBD1. Germline trimming cut 1 base from V and 4 bases from J; bases unmatched to any gene: 8. The CDR3 totals 17 residues. Germline V gives CDR1 KGHSH, CDR2 LQKENI. The CDR3 DNA sequence: TGTGCCAGCTCACCACGACTCACAGGGGGCCCCGGAAACACCATATATTTT. It is translated as CASSPRLTGGPGNTIYF.

This chain links TRBV25-1 with TRBJ1-1; D gene uncertain. Germline CDR1 MGHDK, CDR2 SYGVNS. V was shortened by 3 bases and J by 1 base, with 18 bases between the two germline ends. The CDR3 runs 17 residues. CDR3 sequence (DNA): TGTGCCAGCAGTGACGAGGAGCACGGCGGCCAGAACACTGAAGCTTTCTTT. Encoded protein: CASSDEEHGGQNTEAFF. Looking up the rest from reference TRBV25-1 and TRBJ1-1 gives the full variable domain: EADIYQTPRYLVIGTGKKITLECSQTMGHDKMYWYQQDPGMELHLIHYSYGVNSTEKGDLSSESTVSRIRTEHFPLTLESARPSHTSQYLCASSDEEHGGQNTEAFFGQGTRLTVV.